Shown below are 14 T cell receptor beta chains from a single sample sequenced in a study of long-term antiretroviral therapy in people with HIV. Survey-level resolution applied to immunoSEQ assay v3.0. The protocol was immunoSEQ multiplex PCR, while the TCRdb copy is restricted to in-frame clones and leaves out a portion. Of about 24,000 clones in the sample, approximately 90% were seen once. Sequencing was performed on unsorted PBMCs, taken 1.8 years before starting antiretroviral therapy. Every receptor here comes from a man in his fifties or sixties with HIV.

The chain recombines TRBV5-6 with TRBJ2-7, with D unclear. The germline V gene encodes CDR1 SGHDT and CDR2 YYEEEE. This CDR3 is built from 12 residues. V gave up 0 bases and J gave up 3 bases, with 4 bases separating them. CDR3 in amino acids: CASSLDDYEQYF. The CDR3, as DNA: TGTGCCAGCAGCTTGGACGACTACGAGCAGTACTTC. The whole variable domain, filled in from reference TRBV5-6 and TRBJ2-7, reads DAGVTQSPTHLIKTRGQQVTLRCSPKSGHDTVSWYQQALGQGPQFIFQYYEEEERQRGNFPDRFSGHQFPNYSSELNVNALLLGDSALYLCASSLDDYEQYFGPGTRLTVT.

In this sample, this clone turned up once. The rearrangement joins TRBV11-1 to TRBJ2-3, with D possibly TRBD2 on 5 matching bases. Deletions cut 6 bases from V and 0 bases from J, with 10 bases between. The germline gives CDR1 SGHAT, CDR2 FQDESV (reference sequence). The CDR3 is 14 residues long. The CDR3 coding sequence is TGTGCCAGCAGTTATGGACTGAGCACAGATACGCAGTATTTT. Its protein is CASSYGLSTDTQYF.

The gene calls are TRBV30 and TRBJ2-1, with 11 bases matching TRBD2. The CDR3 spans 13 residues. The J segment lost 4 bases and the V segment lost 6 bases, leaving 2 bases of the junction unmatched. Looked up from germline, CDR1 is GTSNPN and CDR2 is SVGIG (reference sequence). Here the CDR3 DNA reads TGTGCCTGTCTAGCGGGAGGTTACAATGAGCAGTTCTTC. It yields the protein CACLAGGYNEQFF.

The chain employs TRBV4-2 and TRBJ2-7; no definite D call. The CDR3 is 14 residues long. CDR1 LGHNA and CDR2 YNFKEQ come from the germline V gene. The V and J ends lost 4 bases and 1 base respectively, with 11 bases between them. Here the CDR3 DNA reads TGTGCCAGCAGCCCATCGACAAATTCCTACGAGCAGTACTTC. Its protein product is CASSPSTNSYEQYF.

The CDR3 protein is CASSPGLAGPDYYEQYF. As DNA, the CDR3 is TGTGCCAGCAGCCCGGGACTAGCGGGCCCGGACTACTACGAGCAGTACTTC. V is TRBV5-4 and J is TRBJ2-7, with TRBD2 identical over 12 bases. V dropped 4 bases and J dropped 3; count of bases not matched to a gene: 11. CDR3 length equals 17 residues. Per the germline V gene, CDR1 is SGHNT and CDR2 is YYREEE (reference sequence).

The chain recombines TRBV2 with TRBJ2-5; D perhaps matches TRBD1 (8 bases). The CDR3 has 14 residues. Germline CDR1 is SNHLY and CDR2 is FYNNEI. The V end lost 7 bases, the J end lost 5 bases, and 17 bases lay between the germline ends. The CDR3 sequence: CASILDRGGETQYF. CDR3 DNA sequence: TGTGCCAGCATTCTCGACAGGGGAGGGGAGACCCAGTACTTC.

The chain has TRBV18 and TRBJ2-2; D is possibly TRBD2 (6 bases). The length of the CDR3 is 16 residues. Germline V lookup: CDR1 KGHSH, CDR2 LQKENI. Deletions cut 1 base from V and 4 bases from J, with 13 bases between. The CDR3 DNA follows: TGTGCCAGCTCACCACAGGGGCCCGGGGGCACCGGGGAGCTGTTTTTT. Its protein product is CASSPQGPGGTGELFF.

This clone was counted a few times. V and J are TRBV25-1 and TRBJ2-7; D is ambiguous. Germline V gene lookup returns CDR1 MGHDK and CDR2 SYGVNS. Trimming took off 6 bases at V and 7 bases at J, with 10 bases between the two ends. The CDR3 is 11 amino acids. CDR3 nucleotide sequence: TGTGCCAGCAGAATTGACAAGGAGCAGTACTTC. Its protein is CASRIDKEQYF.

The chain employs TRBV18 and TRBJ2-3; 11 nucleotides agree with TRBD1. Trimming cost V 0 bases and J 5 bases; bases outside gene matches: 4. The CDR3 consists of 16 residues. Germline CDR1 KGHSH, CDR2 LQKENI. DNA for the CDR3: TGTGCCAGCTCACCACCGGGCGGGACAGGGGGAGATACGCAGTATTTT. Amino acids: CASSPPGGTGGDTQYF.

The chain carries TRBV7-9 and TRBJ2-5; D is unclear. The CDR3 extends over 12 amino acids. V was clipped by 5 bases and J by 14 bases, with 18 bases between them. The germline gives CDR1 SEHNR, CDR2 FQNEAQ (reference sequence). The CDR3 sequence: CASSPSTTILYF. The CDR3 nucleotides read TGTGCCAGCAGCCCGAGTACGACAATTCTCTACTTC.

CDR3 sequence reads: CASRSQGIQPQHF. The CDR3 DNA sequence: TGTGCCAGCAGATCACAGGGGATTCAGCCCCAGCATTTT. The rearrangement uses TRBV6-6 and TRBJ1-5; 7 nucleotides agree with TRBD1. The CDR3 has 13 residues. V gave up 6 bases and J gave up 6 bases; unmatched junction bases: 5. Germline V lookup: CDR1 MNHNY, CDR2 SVGAGI (reference sequence).

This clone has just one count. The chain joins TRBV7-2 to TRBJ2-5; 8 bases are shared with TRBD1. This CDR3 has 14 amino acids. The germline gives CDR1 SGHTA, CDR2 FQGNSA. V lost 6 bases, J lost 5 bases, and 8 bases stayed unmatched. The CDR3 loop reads CASRQTGASETQYF. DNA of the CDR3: TGTGCCAGCAGGCAGACAGGGGCGAGTGAGACCCAGTACTTC. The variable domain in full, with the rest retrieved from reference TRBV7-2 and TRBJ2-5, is GAGVSQSPSNKVTEKGKDVELRCDPISGHTALYWYRQSLGQGLEFLIYFQGNSAPDKSGLPSDRFSAERTGGSVSTLTIQRTQQEDSAVYLCASRQTGASETQYFGPGTRLLVL.

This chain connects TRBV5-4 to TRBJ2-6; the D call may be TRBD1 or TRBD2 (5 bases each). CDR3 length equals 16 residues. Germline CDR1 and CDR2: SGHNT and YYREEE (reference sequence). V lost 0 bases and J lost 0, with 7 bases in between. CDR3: CASSLAGPSGANVLTF. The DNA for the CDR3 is TGTGCCAGCAGCTTGGCGGGGCCCTCTGGGGCCAACGTCCTGACTTTC.

The CDR3 DNA reads as TGTGCCACCAGCAGATTTCGAATAGCGGGGGGCCCCTACTCCTACGAGCAGTACTTC. The encoded protein is CATSRFRIAGGPYSYEQYF. J is TRBJ2-7 and V is TRBV15; the match to TRBD2 covers 10 bases. CDR3 length: 19 amino acids. V trimming: 2 bases; J trimming: 0 bases; junction bases outside the gene matches: 13. Germline CDR1 and CDR2: LNHNV and YYDKDF (reference sequence).